This T cell receptor beta chain emerged from a study of CD8 T cells in Susac syndrome. In contrast to the negatively isolated CD8+ and CD4+ T cells, TEMRA cells were FACS-enriched. Random hexamers were used to reverse transcribe an amount of about 0.45 to 1 ug RNA. Coverage of TCR beta CDR3 amplification by immunoSEQ multiplex PCR extended to 54 Vbeta and 13 Jbeta. MiXCR, applied by TCRdb to the immunoSEQ multiplex PCR reads, yields one record per CDR3 protein. The sample has some 140,000 distinct CDR3 sequences; around 91% are singletons. For this clonotype: Its antigen is not known.

Study observations and caveats: The relatively small number of individuals in the TCR sequencing and HLA analysis was acknowledged by the study.

The CDR3 covers 17 residues. Trimming pared 4 bases from V and 0 bases from J, leaving 16 bases between. Germline CDR1 and CDR2: SNHLY and FYNNEI. The chain combines TRBV2 with TRBJ2-4, with D uncertain. This TCR was recovered from a human donor with multiple sclerosis. Sequencing input: CD8+ T cells from PBMCs. This CDR3 reads CASSALESFVAKNIQYF. DNA for the CDR3: TGTGCCAGCAGTGCCCTCGAGAGCTTTGTAGCCAAAAACATTCAGTACTTC.